This T cell receptor (beta chain) derives from a study of beta chain features in type 1 diabetes. Study-wide results and limits: Type 1 diabetes patients had moderately but significantly shorter TCRB CDR3s in all four CD4+ subsets. For patients, the naive, central memory and Treg TCRB repertoires appeared more alike than for healthy donors. Whether TCRB rearrangement is influenced by HLA type was left unresolved in this analysis.

What was sequenced were expressed TCRB transcripts, since all of the isolated RNA had been reverse transcribed. The repertoire was sequenced with immunoSEQ multiplex PCR; TCRdb's copy has only in-frame clones and lacks some. The sample lists roughly 500,000 clones, over 25% occurring once. As concerns this clone: The antigen is unknown.

Unmatched junction bases numbered 13, after V lost 7 bases and J lost 7 bases. CDR1 is SNHLY, CDR2 FYNNEI, per germline. This CDR3 has 15 amino acids. This receptor was obtained from a man aged 18-30 years in good health. The V call is TRBV2, the J call TRBJ2-7; 10 bases line up with TRBD1. Sequenced material: naive CD4+ T cells from blood. The CDR3 sequence: CASKRTGGIVREQYF. The CDR3 nucleotides read TGTGCCAGCAAGCGGACAGGGGGAATCGTGAGGGAGCAGTACTTC.